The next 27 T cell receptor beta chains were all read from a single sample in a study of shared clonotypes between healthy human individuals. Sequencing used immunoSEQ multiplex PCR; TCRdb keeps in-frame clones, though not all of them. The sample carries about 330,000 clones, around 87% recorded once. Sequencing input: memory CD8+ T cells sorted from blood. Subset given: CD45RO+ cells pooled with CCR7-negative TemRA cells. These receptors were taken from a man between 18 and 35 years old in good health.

CDR3 sequence reads: CASSLHGTGEAFF. CDR3 in DNA: TGCGCCAGCAGCCTCCACGGGACAGGTGAAGCTTTCTTT. The rearrangement links TRBV4-3 to TRBJ1-1; 8 bases agree with TRBD1. Looked up from germline, CDR1 is LGHNA and CDR2 is YSLEER. J was trimmed by 7 bases and V by 4 bases; bases with no gene match: 5. The CDR3 runs to 13 residues.

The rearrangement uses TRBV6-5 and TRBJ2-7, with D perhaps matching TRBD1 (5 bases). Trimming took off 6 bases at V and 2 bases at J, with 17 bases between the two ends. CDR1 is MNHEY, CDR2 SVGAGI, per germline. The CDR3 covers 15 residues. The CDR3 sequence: CASSQLGLGAYEQYF. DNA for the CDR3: TGTGCCAGCAGCCAATTGGGGCTTGGCGCCTACGAGCAGTACTTC.

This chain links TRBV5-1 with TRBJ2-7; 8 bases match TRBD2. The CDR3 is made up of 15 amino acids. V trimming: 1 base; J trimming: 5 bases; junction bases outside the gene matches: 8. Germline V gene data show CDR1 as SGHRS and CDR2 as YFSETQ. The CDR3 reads CASSLWRLAFHEQYF. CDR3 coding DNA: TGCGCCAGCAGCTTGTGGAGACTAGCGTTCCACGAGCAGTACTTC.

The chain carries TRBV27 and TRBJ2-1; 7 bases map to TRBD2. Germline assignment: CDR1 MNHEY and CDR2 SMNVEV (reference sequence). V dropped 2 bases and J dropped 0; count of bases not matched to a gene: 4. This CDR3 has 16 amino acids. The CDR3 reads CASSLIGGSSYNEQFF. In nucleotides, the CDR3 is TGTGCCAGCAGTTTAATAGGCGGGAGCTCCTACAATGAGCAGTTCTTC.

CDR3 amino acids: CASSVDIVAGPRDGYTF. In DNA form, the CDR3 reads TGTGCCAGCAGCGTAGATATAGTGGCAGGGCCAAGGGATGGCTACACCTTC. The J gene is TRBJ1-2, the V gene TRBV9; perhaps TRBD1 as D (5 bases). The CDR3 extends over 17 amino acids. V was shortened by 0 bases and J by 6 bases, with 21 bases between the two germline ends. Looked up from germline, CDR1 is SGDLS and CDR2 is YYNGEE.

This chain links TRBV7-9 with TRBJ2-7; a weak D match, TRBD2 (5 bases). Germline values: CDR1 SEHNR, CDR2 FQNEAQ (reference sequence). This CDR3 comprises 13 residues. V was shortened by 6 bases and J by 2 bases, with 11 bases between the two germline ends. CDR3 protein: CASRTTETYEQYF. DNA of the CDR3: TGTGCCAGCAGGACTACTGAGACCTACGAGCAGTACTTC.

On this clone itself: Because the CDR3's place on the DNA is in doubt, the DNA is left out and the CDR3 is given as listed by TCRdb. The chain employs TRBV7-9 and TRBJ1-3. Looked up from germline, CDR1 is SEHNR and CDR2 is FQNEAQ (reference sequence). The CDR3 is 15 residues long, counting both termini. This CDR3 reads CASSFGPGKGNTIYF.

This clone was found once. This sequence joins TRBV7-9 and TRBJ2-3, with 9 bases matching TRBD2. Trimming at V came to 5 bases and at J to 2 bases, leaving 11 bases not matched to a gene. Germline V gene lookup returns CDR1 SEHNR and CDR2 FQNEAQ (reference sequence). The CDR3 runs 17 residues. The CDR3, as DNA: TGTGCCAGCAGCACAACCCTAGCGGGGAGCTACACAGATACGCAGTATTTT. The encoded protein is CASSTTLAGSYTDTQYF.

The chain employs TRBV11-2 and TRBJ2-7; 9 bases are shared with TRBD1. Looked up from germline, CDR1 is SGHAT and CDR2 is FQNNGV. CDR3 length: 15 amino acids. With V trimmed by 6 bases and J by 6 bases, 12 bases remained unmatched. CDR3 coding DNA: TGTGCCAGCAGGCCTCCGACAGGGGGACAGGGCGAGCAGTACTTC. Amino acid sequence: CASRPPTGGQGEQYF.

Here the CDR3 reads CASSIEHPGTEAFF. CDR3 sequence (DNA): TGTGCCAGTAGTATAGAACACCCCGGCACTGAAGCTTTCTTT. The chain carries TRBV19 and TRBJ1-1; no firm D call. The V end lost 0 bases, the J end lost 4 bases, and 9 bases lay between the germline ends. CDR3 size: 14 residues. Looked up from germline, CDR1 is LNHDA and CDR2 is SQIVND (reference sequence).

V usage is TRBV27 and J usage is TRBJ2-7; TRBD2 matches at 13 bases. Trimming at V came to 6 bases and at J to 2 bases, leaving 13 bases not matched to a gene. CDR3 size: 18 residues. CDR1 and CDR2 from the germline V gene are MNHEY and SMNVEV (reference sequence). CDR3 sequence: CASRGGGTLAGGTYEQYF. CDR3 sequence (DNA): TGTGCCAGCAGGGGAGGGGGGACACTAGCGGGAGGGACCTACGAGCAGTACTTC.

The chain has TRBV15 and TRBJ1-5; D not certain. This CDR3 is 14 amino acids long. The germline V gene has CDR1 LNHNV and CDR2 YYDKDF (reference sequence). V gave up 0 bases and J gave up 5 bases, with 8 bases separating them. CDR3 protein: CATSRDNSHQPQHF. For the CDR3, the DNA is TGTGCCACCAGCAGAGATAACAGTCATCAGCCCCAGCATTTT.

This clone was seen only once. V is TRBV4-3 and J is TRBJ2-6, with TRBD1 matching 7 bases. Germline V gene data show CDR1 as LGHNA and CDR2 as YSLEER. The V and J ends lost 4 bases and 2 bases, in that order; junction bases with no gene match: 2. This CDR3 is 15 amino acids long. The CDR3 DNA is TGCGCCAGCAGCCCCCAGGGGGCTGGGGCCAACGTCCTGACTTTC. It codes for CASSPQGAGANVLTF.

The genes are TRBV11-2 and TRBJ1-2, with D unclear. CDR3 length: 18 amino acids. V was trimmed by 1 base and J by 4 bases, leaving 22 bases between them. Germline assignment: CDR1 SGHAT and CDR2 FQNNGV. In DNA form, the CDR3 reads TGTGCCAGCAGCTTAGGGCTCGTCTGGGAGGGCACGAGCTATGGCTACACCTTC. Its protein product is CASSLGLVWEGTSYGYTF.

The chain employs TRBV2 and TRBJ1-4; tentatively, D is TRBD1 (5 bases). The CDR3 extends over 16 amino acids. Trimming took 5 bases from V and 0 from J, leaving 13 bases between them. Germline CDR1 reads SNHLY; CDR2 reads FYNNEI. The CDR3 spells CASSSGTGATNEKLFF. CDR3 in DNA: TGTGCCAGCAGTTCCGGGACGGGCGCAACTAATGAAAAACTGTTTTTT.

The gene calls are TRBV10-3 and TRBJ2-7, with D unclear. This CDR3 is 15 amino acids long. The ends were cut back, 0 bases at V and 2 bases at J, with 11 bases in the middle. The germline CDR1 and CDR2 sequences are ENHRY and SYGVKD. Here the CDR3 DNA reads TGTGCCATCAGTGAGTCGGTCGGGCTTACCTACGAGCAGTACTTC. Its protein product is CAISESVGLTYEQYF.

The CDR3 loop reads CASSLHPEFDYGYTF. The DNA of the CDR3 is TGCGCCAGCAGCCTCCACCCCGAATTCGACTATGGCTACACCTTC. The gene calls are TRBV5-1 and TRBJ1-2; D ambiguous. Germline V gives CDR1 SGHRS, CDR2 YFSETQ. This CDR3 has 15 amino acids. Trimming removed 4 bases at V and 3 bases at J, with 16 bases between.

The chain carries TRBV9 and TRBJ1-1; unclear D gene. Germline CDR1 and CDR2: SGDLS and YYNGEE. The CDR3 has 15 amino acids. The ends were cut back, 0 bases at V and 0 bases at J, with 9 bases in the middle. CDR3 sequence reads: CASSVGLLLNTEAFF. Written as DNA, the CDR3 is TGTGCCAGCAGCGTAGGACTTCTTTTGAACACTGAAGCTTTCTTT. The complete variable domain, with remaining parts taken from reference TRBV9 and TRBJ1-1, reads DSGVTQTPKHLITATGQRVTLRCSPRSGDLSVYWYQQSLDQGLQFLIQYYNGEERAKGNILERFSAQQFPDLHSELNLSSLELGDSALYFCASSVGLLLNTEAFFGQGTRLTVV.

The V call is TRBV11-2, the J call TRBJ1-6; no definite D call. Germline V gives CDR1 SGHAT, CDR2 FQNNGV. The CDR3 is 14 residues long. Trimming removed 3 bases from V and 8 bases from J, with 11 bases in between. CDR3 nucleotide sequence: TGTGCCAGCAGCTTTCTGGGGTTTTATTCACCCCTCCACTTT. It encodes CASSFLGFYSPLHF.

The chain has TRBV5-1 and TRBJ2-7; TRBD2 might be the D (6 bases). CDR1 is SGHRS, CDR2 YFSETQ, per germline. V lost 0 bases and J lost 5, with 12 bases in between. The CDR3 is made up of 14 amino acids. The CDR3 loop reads CASSLGGGGNEQYF. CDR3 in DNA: TGCGCCAGCAGCTTGGGTGGCGGCGGGAACGAGCAGTACTTC. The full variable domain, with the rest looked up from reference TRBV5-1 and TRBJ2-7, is KAGVTQTPRYLIKTRGQQVTLSCSPISGHRSVSWYQQTPGQGLQFLFEYFSETQRNKGNFPGRFSGRQFSNSRSEMNVSTLELGDSALYLCASSLGGGGNEQYFGPGTRLTVT.

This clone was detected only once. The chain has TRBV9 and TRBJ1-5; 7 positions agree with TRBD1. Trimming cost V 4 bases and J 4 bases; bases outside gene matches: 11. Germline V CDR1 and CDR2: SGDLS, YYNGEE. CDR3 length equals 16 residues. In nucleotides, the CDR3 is TGTGCCAGCAGCCCACAAGGAGGGGGCCATAATCAGCCCCAGCATTTT. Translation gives CASSPQGGGHNQPQHF.

In nucleotides, the CDR3 is TGTGCCAGCAGCCTTCAGGGGCAGGGTCAGCCCCAGCATTTT. Protein product: CASSLQGQGQPQHF. The chain recombines TRBV9 with TRBJ1-5; tentatively, D is TRBD1 (6 bases). The germline V gene encodes CDR1 SGDLS and CDR2 YYNGEE. The CDR3 covers 14 residues. Trimming pared 4 bases from V and 6 bases from J, leaving 14 bases between.

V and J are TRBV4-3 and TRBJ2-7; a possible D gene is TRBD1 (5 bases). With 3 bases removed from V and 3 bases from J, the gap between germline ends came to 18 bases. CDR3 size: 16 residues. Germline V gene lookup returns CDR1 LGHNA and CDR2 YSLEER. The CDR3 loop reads CASSQTPSDIYYEQYF. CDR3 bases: TGCGCCAGCAGCCAGACACCATCGGACATATACTACGAGCAGTACTTC.

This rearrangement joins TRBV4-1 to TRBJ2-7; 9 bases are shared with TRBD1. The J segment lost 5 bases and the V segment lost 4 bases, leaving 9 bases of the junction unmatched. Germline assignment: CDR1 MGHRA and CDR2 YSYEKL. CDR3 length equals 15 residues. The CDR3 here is CASSRFRTGDNEQYF. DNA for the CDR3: TGCGCCAGCAGCCGCTTCCGGACAGGGGACAACGAGCAGTACTTC.

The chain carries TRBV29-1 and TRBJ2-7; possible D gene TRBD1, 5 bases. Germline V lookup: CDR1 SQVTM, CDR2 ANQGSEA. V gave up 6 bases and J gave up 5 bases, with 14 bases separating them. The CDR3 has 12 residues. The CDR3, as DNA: TGCAGCGTGAGCAGGGTCAGGGACGAGCAGTACTTC. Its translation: CSVSRVRDEQYF.

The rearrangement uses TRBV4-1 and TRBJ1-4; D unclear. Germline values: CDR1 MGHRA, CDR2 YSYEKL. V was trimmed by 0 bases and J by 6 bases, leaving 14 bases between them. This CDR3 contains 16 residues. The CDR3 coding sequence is TGCGCCAGCAGCCAAGACGCGGCCGGGGTGGATGAAAAACTGTTTTTT. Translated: CASSQDAAGVDEKLFF.

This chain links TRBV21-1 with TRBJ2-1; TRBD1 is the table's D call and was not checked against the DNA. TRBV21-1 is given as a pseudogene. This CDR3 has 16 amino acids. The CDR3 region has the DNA TGTGCCAGCAACGAATTCCTTTGGGGCGGTTGGCGTGAGCAGTTCTTC. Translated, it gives CASNEFLWGGWREQFF.